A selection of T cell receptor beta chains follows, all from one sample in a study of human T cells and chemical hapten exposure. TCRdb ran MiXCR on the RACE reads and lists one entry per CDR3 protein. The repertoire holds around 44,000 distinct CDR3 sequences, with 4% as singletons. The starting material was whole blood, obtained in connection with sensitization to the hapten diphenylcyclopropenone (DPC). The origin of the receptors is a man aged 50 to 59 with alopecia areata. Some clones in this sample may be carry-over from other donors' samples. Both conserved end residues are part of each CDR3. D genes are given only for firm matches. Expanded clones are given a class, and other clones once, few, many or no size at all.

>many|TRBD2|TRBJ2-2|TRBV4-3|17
CASSHRLAGSSFGELFF
TGCGCCAGCAGCCATAGACTAGCGGGGAGTTCGTTCGGGGAGCTGTTTTTT
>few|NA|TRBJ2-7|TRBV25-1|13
CASSPYDSYEQYF
TGTGCCAGCAGCCCCTATGACAGCTACGAGCAGTACTTC
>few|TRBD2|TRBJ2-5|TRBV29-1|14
CSVEGGVPGETQYF
TGCAGCGTTGAGGGGGGGGTCCCCGGGGAGACCCAGTACTTC
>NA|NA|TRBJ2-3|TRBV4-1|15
CASSQGQQYTDTQYF
TGCGCCAGCAGCCAAGGTCAACAGTACACAGATACGCAGTATTTT
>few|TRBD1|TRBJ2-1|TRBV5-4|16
CASSLGGTGQDNEQFF
TGTGCCAGCAGCTTGGGGGGGACAGGGCAAGACAATGAGCAGTTCTTC
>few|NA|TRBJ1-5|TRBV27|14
CASSEGGLNQPQHF
TGTGCCAGCAGTGAAGGGGGACTCAATCAGCCCCAGCATTTT
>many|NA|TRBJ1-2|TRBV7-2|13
CASIPGRTYGYTF
TGTGCCAGCATCCCAGGGAGGACCTATGGCTACACCTTC
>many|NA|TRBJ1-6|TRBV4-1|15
CASSQPQANNSPLHF
TGCGCCAGCAGCCAACCACAGGCGAATAATTCACCCCTCCACTTT
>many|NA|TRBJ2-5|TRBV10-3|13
CASGTEYQETQYF
TGTGCCAGCGGGACAGAGTACCAAGAGACCCAGTACTTC
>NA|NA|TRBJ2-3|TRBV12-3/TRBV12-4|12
CASSQSTDTQYF
TGTGCCAGCAGCCAAAGCACAGATACGCAGTATTTT
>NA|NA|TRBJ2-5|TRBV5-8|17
CASSLGRVTNSKETQYF
TGTGCCAGCAGCTTGGGTAGGGTAACCAACTCTAAAGAGACCCAGTACTTC
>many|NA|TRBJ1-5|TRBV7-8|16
CASSLVGGYSNQPQHF
TGTGCCAGCAGCTTAGTTGGGGGGTATAGCAATCAGCCCCAGCATTTT
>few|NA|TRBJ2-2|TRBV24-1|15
CATSDSTVMGGELFF
TGTGCCACCAGTGATTCTACAGTGATGGGCGGGGAGCTGTTTTTT
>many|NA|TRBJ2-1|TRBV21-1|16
CASSNVSKSAGQSLFF
TGTGCCAGCAGCAATGTAAGCAAGTCGGCGGGACAGTCCCTGTTCTTC
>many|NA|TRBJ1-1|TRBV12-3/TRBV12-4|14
CASEPGPPNTEAFF
TGTGCCAGCGAACCGGGACCGCCGAACACTGAAGCTTTCTTT
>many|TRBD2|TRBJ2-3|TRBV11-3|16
CASSSTAGGSTDTQYF
TGTGCCAGCAGCTCAACAGCGGGAGGTAGCACAGATACGCAGTATTTT
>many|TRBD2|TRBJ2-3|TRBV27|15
CASSSPGLGTDTQYF
TGTGCCAGCAGTTCTCCGGGACTAGGCACAGATACGCAGTATTTT
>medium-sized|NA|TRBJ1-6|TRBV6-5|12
CASTVGMSPLHF
TGTGCCAGCACCGTAGGGATGTCACCCCTCCACTTT
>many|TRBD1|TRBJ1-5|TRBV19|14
CATKPGQGNQPQHF
TGTGCCACTAAACCGGGACAGGGCAATCAGCCCCAGCATTTT
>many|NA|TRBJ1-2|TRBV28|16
CASSFLDETRPYGYTF
TGTGCCAGCAGTTTCCTGGACGAAACAAGACCATATGGCTACACCTTC
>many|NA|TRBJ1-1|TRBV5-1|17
CASSLGIGRSMNTEAFF
TGCGCCAGCAGCTTGGGGATAGGGAGGAGTATGAACACTGAAGCTTTCTTT
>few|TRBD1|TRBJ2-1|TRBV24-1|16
CATSDWDRQGTNEQFF
TGTGCCACCAGTGATTGGGACAGACAGGGAACCAATGAGCAGTTCTTC
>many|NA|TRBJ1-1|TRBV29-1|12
CSVLEGNTEAFF
TGCAGCGTGCTAGAAGGGAACACTGAAGCTTTCTTT
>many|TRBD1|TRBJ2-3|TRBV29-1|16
CSVSGQAVLSTDTQYF
TGCAGCGTTTCAGGACAGGCGGTTCTTAGCACAGATACGCAGTATTTT
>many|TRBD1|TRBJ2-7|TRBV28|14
CASSPLTGIGEQYF
TGTGCCAGCAGTCCATTGACAGGGATCGGCGAGCAGTACTTC
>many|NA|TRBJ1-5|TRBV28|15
CASSFADRRGQPQHF
TGTGCCAGCAGTTTTGCGGACCGGAGGGGTCAGCCCCAGCATTTT
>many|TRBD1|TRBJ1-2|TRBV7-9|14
CASNRGRGPYGYTF
TGTGCCAGCAACAGGGGCAGGGGCCCATATGGCTACACCTTC
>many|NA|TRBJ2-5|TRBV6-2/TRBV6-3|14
CASTDPRGKETQYF
TGTGCCAGCACTGACCCCAGGGGTAAGGAGACCCAGTACTTC
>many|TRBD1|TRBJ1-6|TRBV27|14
CASSLDRGFTPLHF
TGTGCCAGCAGCCTGGACAGGGGGTTCACACCCCTCCACTTT
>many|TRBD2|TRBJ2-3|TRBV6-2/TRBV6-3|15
CASSLLAGAIDTQYF
TGTGCCAGCAGCCTGCTAGCGGGAGCTATAGATACGCAGTATTTT
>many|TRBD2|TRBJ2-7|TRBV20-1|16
CSASSGTSGRAYEQYF
TGCAGTGCTTCCTCCGGGACTAGCGGGAGGGCCTACGAGCAGTACTTC
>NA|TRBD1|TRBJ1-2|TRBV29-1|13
CSVGSDRAYGYTF
TGCAGCGTTGGGTCAGACAGGGCCTATGGCTACACCTTC
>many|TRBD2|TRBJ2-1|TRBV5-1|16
CASSLAVASGSDEQFF
TGCGCCAGCAGCCTTGCGGTGGCTAGCGGGAGTGATGAGCAGTTCTTC
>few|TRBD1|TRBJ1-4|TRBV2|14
CASSEDRANEKLFF
TGTGCCAGCAGTGAGGACAGGGCTAACGAAAAACTGTTTTTT
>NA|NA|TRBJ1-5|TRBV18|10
CASSPNVQHF
TGTGCCAGCTCACCGAATGTCCAGCATTTT
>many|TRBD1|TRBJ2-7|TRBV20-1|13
CSATNRGRGEQYF
TGCAGTGCCACTAACAGGGGGCGAGGCGAGCAGTACTTC
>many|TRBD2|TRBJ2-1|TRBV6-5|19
CASSCLMREGSSSYNEQFF
TGTGCCAGCAGTTGCCTTATGCGGGAGGGCTCAAGCTCCTACAATGAGCAGTTCTTC
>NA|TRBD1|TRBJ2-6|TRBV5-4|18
CASSWGQREKTGANVLTF
TGTGCCAGCAGCTGGGGACAGCGCGAGAAAACTGGGGCCAACGTCCTGACTTTC
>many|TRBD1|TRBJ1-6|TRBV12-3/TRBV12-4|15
CASSSETGPNSPLHF
TGTGCCAGCAGTTCTGAGACAGGGCCTAATTCACCCCTCCACTTT
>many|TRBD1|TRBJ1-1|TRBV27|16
CASSPRTGTKNTEAFF
TGTGCCAGCAGTCCTAGGACAGGGACGAAGAACACTGAAGCTTTCTTT
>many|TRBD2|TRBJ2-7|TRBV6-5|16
CASSSDTSGRSYEQYF
TGTGCCAGCAGTTCGGACACTAGCGGGAGGAGCTACGAGCAGTACTTC
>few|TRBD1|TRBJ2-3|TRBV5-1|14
CATEPGTGRETQYF
TGCGCCACCGAGCCAGGGACAGGGAGGGAGACGCAGTATTTT
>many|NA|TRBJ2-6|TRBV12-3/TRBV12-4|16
CASSLWGASGANVLTF
TGTGCCAGCAGTTTATGGGGGGCCTCTGGGGCCAACGTCCTGACTTTC
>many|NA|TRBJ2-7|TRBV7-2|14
CASSLAAGTYEQYF
TGTGCCAGCAGCTTAGCGGCGGGAACCTACGAGCAGTACTTC
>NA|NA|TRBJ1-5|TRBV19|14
CASRNAYSNQPQHF
TGTGCCAGTAGGAACGCGTATAGCAATCAGCCCCAGCATTTT
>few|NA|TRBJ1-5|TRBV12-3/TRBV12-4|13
CASSPVPVLPQHF
TGTGCCAGCAGCCCGGTTCCGGTTCTGCCCCAGCATTTT
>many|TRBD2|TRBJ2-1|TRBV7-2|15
CASSPGLAGYNEQFF
TGTGCCAGCAGCCCCGGACTAGCGGGATACAATGAGCAGTTCTTC
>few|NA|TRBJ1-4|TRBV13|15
CASSSGSATNEKLFF
TGTGCCAGCAGCTCAGGAAGTGCAACTAATGAAAAACTGTTTTTT
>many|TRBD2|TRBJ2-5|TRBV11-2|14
CASTLSGIMETQYF
TGTGCCAGCACCCTCAGCGGGATAATGGAGACCCAGTACTTC
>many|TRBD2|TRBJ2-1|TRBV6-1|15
CASKAGTSGSYEQFF
TGTGCCAGCAAAGCCGGGACTAGCGGGAGCTATGAGCAGTTCTTC